The table lists the clone carrying this T cell receptor beta chain with a count of one. Its specificity is not known. The data were taken from a study of T cells in localized non-small cell lung cancer. Findings and limits, study-wide: Patients showing higher blood T cell density tended to see longer overall survival. Adjacent uninvolved lung had the highest clonality, suggesting focused antigen responses. For the top 100 tumor clones, a median approximately 50 also appeared in adjacent lung. Investigators sequenced only a single tumor region, leaving heterogeneity possible.

TCRdb's table, derived via immunoSEQ multiplex PCR, lists solely in-frame clones and lacks some. The sample holds 40,000 to 60,000 clones, 65% to 90% seen once. This CDR3 spans 14 amino acids. The trim removed 5 bases at V and 5 bases at J, leaving 7 bases unmatched. The V gene's germline CDR1 is SGHRS and CDR2 YFSETQ. The sequence was obtained from a man aged 40-75 years with stage III lung adenocarcinoma. Source: peripheral blood mononuclear cells, taken before any cancer treatment. The gene calls are TRBV5-1 and TRBJ2-3; TRBD1 aligns across 8 bases. The CDR3, as DNA: TGCGCCAGCAGATGGACAGGGATGGGAGATACGCAGTATTTT. Translation gives CASRWTGMGDTQYF.